Sequencing of this T cell receptor beta chain was carried out in a study of early T cells in non-severe SARS-CoV-2 infection. This clonotype was observed many times. The CDR3 length is 16 residues. Trimming removed 10 bases from V and 4 bases from J; junction bases left unmatched: 11. Germline assignment: CDR1 ENHRY and CDR2 SYGVKD. Each CDR3 protein gets one entry after TCRdb re-called the 5' RACE reads with MiXCR. In the table there are around 57,000 distinct CDR3 sequences, around 6.5% of which are singletons. The genes are TRBV10-3 and TRBJ2-6; TRBD1 aligns across 9 bases. The receptor's source is an adult who was a healthcare worker with PCR-confirmed SARS-CoV-2 infection or an uninfected control (not recorded which). Sequenced here: whole blood, sampled at baseline. The CDR3 sequence: CATRTGDVSGANVLTF. In nucleotides, the CDR3 is TGTGCCACGCGGACAGGGGATGTATCGGGGGCCAACGTCCTGACTTTC.